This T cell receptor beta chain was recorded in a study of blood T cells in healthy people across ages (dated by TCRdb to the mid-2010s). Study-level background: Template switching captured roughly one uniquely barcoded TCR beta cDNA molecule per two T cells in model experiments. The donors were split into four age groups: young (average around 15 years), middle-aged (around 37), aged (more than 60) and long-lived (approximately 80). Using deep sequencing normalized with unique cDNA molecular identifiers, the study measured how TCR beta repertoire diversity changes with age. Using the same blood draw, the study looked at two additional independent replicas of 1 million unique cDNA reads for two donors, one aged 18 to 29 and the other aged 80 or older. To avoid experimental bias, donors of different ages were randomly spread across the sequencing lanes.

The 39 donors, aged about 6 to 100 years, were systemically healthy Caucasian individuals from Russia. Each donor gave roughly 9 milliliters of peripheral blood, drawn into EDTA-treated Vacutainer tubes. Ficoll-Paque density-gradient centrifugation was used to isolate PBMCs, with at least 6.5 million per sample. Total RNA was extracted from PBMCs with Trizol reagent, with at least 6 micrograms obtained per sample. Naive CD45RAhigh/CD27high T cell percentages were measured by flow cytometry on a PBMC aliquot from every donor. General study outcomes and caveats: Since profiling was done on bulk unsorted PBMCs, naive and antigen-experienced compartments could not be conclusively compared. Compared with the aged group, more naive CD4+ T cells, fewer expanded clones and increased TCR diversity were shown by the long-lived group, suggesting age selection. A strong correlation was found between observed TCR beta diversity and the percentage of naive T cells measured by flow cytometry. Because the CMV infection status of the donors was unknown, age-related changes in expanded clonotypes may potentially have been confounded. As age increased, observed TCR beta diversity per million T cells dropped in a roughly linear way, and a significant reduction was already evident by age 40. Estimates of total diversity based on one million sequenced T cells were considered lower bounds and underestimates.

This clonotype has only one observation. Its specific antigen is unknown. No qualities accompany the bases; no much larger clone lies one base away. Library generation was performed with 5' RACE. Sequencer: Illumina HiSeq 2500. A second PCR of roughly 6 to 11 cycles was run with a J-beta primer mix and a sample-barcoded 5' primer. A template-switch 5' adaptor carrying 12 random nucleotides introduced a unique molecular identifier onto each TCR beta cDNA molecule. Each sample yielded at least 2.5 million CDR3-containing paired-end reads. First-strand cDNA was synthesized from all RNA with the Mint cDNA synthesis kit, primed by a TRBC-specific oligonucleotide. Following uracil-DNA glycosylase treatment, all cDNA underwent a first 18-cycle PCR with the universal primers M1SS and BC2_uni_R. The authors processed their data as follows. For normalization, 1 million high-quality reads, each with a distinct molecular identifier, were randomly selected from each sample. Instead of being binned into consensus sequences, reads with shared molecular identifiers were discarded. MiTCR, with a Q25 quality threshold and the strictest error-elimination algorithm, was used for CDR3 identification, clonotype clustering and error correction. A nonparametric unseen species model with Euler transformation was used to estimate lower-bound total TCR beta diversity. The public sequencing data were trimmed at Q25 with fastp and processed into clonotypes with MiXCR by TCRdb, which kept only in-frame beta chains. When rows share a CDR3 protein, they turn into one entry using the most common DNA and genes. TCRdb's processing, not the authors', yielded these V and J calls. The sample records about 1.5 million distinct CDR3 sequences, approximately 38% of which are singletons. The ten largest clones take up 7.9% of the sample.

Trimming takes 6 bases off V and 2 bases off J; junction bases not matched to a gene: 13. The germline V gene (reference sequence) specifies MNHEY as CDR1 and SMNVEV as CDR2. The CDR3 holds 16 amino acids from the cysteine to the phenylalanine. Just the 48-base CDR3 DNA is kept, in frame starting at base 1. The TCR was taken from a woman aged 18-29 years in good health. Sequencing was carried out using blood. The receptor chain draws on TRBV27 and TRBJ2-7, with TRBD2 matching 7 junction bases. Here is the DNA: TGTGCCAGCAGCTTGCGCGCGGGAGCTGGTACCTACGAGCAGTACTTC. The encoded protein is CASSLRAGAGTYEQYF.